This TCR beta chain was sequenced for a study of PD-1 blockade in classical Hodgkin lymphoma. Produced via immunoSEQ multiplex PCR; TCRdb's table is partial and in-frame only. The sample holds fewer than 70,000 clones, 70% to 90% seen once. Each and every patient relapsed after autologous stem cell transplantation, and patients got differing brentuximab vedotin exposure. The CDR3 has 14 amino acids. Germline CDR1 reads LNHDA; CDR2 reads SQIVND (reference sequence). Trimming took off 3 bases at V and 0 bases at J, with 6 bases between the two ends. The chain recombines TRBV19 with TRBJ1-5; perhaps TRBD1 as D (5 bases). This receptor was taken from a human donor with classical Hodgkin lymphoma. The sequencing used peripheral blood mononuclear cells (PBMCs), collected before the second cycle of nivolumab. This CDR3 reads CASSIQGSNQPQHF. The CDR3 bases are TGTGCCAGTAGTATCCAGGGTAGCAATCAGCCCCAGCATTTT.